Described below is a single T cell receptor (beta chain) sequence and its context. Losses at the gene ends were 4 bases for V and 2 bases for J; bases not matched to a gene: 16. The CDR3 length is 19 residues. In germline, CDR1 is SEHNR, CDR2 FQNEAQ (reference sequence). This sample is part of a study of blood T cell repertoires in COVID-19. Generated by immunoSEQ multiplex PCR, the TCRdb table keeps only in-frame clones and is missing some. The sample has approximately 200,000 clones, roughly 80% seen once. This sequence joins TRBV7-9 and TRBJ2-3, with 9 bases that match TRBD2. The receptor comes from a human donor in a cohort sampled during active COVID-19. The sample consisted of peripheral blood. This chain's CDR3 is CASSSAGGLLAWDTDTQYF. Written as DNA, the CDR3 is TGTGCCAGCAGCTCAGCGGGAGGATTATTGGCCTGGGACACAGATACGCAGTATTTT.